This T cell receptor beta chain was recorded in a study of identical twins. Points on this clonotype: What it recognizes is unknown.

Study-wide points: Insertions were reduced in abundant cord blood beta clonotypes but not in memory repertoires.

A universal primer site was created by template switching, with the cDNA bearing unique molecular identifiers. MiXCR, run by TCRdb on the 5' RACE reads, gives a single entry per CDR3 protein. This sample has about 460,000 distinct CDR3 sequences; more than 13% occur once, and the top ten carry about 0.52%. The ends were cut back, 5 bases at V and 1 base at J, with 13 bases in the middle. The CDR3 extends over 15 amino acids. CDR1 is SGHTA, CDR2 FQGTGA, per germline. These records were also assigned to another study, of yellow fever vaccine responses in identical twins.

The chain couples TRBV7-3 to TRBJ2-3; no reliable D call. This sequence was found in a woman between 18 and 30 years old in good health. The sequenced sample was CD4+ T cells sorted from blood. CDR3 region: CASSPTWRRTDTQYF. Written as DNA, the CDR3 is TGTGCCAGCAGCCCCACTTGGCGCCGCACAGATACGCAGTATTTT.